This record looks at one T cell receptor beta chain sequence and its context. The antigen is unknown. This record comes from a study of regulatory T cells in long-lasting Graves disease. Broader study findings: Persistent disease was characterized by preferential usage of TRBV28, TRBJ1-2 and TRBJ2-5.

As to time point: newly diagnosed GD, antithyroid drugs for less than 3 months. PBMC RNA was the source of the TCR library. Arm-PCR with iRepertoire HTBI primers amplified the CDR3 regions for these TCR beta libraries. A single record per CDR3 protein comes from TCRdb applying MiXCR to the multiplex PCR reads. The table includes around 500,000 distinct CDR3 sequences, about 14% detected once. Germline V lookup: CDR1 LNHDA, CDR2 SQIVND (reference sequence). The CDR3 runs 19 residues. Losses at the gene ends were 5 bases for V and 2 bases for J; bases not matched to a gene: 16. The same data also contributed to another study, on T cells in Graves' hyperthyroidism and ophthalmopathy. In that study: Researchers defined stable Graves' hyperthyroidism as no ophthalmopathy progression within 18 months. Exclusion of patients followed from uncontrolled infection, other autoimmune disease, pregnancy or lactation. Carried out on the TCR CDR3, a first-round RT-PCR used the HTBI primer set.

The clonotype comes from a man aged 30-40 years with Graves disease. The rearrangement links TRBV19 to TRBJ2-1, with TRBD2 matching over 9 bases. The sequencing used peripheral blood mononuclear cells (PBMCs), collected at new diagnosis, from a patient treated with antithyroid drugs. The CDR3 loop is CASSLTSGNIDLTYNEQFF. Written as DNA, the CDR3 is TGTGCCAGTAGTCTGACTAGCGGAAACATCGATCTCACCTACAATGAGCAGTTCTTC.